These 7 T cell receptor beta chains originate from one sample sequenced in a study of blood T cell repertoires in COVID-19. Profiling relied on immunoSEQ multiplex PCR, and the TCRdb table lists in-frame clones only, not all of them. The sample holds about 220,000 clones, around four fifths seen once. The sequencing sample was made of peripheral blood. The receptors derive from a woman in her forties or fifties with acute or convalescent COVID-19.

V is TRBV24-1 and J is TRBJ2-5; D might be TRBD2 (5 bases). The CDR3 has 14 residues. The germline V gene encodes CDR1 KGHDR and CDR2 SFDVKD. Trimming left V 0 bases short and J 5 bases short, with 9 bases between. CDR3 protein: CATSDLRRGETQYF. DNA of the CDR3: TGTGCCACCAGTGATTTGCGACGAGGGGAGACCCAGTACTTC.

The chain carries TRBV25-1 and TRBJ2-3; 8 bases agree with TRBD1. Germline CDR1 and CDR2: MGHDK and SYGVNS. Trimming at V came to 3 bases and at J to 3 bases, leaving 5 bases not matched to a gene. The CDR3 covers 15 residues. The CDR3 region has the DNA TGTGCCAGCAGTGATCAGCAGGGGGCGACAGATACGCAGTATTTT. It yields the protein CASSDQQGATDTQYF.

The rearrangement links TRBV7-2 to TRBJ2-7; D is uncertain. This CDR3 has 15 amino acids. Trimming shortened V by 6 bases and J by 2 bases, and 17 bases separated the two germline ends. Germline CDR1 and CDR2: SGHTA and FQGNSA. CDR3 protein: CASSPSRARTYEQYF. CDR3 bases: TGTGCCAGCAGTCCAAGTCGCGCTAGAACCTACGAGCAGTACTTC.

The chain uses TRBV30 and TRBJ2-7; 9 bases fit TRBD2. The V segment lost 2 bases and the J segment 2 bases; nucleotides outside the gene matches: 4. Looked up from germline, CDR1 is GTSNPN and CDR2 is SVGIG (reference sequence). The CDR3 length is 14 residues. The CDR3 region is CAWSKTSGTYEQYF. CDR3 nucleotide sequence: TGTGCCTGGAGTAAGACTAGCGGTACCTACGAGCAGTACTTC.

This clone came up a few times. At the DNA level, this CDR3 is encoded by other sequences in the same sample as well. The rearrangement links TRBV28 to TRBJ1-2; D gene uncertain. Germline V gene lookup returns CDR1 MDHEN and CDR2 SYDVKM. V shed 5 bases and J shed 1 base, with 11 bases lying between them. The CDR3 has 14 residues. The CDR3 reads CASSLRRDNYGYTF. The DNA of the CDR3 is TGTGCCAGCAGTCTCCGGCGGGATAACTATGGCTACACCTTC.

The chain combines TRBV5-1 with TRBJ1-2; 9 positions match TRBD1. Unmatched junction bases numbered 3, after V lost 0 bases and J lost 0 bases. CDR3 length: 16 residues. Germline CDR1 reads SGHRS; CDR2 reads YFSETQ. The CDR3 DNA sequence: TGCGCCAGCAGCTTGGGAGGGACAGGGCCTAACTATGGCTACACCTTC. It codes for CASSLGGTGPNYGYTF. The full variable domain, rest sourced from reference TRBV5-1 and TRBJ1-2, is KAGVTQTPRYLIKTRGQQVTLSCSPISGHRSVSWYQQTPGQGLQFLFEYFSETQRNKGNFPGRFSGRQFSNSRSEMNVSTLELGDSALYLCASSLGGTGPNYGYTFGSGTRLTVV.

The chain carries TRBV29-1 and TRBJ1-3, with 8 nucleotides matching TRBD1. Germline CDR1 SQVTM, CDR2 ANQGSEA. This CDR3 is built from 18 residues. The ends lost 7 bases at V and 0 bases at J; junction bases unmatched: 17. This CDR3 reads CSALVVGRGQGSGNTIYF. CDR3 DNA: TGCAGCGCCCTGGTGGTGGGCAGGGGGCAGGGCTCTGGAAACACCATATATTTT. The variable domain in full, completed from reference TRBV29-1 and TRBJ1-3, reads SAVISQKPSRDICQRGTSLTIQCQVDSQVTMMFWYRQQPGQSLTLIATANQGSEATYESGFVIDKFPISRPNLTFSTLTVSNMSPEDSSIYLCSALVVGRGQGSGNTIYFGEGSWLTVV.